This T cell receptor beta chain emerged from a study of memory CD4+ T cells and cytomegalovirus serostatus. Background on the study: This sample comes from healthy Belgian adults, several CMV seropositive, around 26 seronegative. Study observations and caveats: Of more than 150 reported CMV TCRbeta sequences, about 67 were found in memory CD4+ repertoires.

The sort gate was single viable CD3+CD4+CD8-CD45RO+ cells for memory CD4+ T cells. Serostatus was set by detecting CMV pp150, pp28, p38, p52 IgG. After thawing, CD4+ T cells were positively selected. Trimming left V 5 bases short and J 2 bases short, with 12 bases between. The CDR3 has 14 amino acids. Per the germline V gene, CDR1 is SGHTA and CDR2 is FQGTGA. As regards this clone: Its antigen is not identified.

TCRdb's copy holds only in-frame clones and misses some; the assay was immunoSEQ multiplex PCR. The sample has around 60,000 clones, roughly 84% seen once. The TCR was taken from an adult in good health and CMV-seronegative. Some clones in this sample may be carry-over from other donors' samples. The V and J genes are TRBV7-3 and TRBJ2-5; a weak D match, TRBD1 (5 bases). The sequenced material came from memory CD4+ T cells from blood. The CDR3 sequence is CASSPGHSQETQYF. In nucleotides, the CDR3 is TGTGCCAGCAGCCCCGGACATTCACAAGAGACCCAGTACTTC.